The clone carrying this TCR beta chain has only a few counts. This entry belongs to a study of human T cells and chemical hapten exposure. The time point: patch test 3, about 24 weeks after DPC sensitization. Sample treatment: therapeutic diphenylcyclopropenone sensitization with weekly scalp DPC. The germline V gene encodes CDR1 SEHNR and CDR2 FQNEAQ (reference sequence). The CDR3 is 13 residues long. Unmatched junction bases numbered 4, after V lost 9 bases and J lost 9 bases. One entry per CDR3 protein results from TCRdb running MiXCR on the RACE reads. Of roughly 200,000 distinct CDR3 sequences detected, more than 20% appear once; the ten largest clones hold roughly 2.5%.

The V and J genes are TRBV7-9 and TRBJ2-1; 14 bases agree with TRBD2. The specimen comprised whole blood, sampled in connection with sensitization to the hapten diphenylcyclopropenone (DPC). The receptor was isolated from a woman aged 35 to 49 with alopecia areata. Some clones in this sample may be carry-over from other donors' samples. The CDR3 DNA reads TGTGCCAGGTCGGGACTAGCGGGAGCTGAGCAGTTCTTC. Its protein product is CARSGLAGAEQFF.